A selection of T cell receptor beta chains follows, all from one sample in a study of beta chain features in type 1 diabetes. TCRdb's table, derived via immunoSEQ multiplex PCR, lists solely in-frame clones and lacks some. This table holds under 400,000 clones, 10% to 15% found once. Sequences were obtained from naive CD4+ T cells from blood. All receptors come from a young man in good health. Both conserved end residues are part of each CDR3. D genes are given only for firm matches. Expanded clones are given a class, and other clones once, few, many or no size at all.

-	TRBV7-2	-	TRBJ1-4	TGTGCCAGCAGCTTGTCCAGGGCTGAAAAACTGTTTTTT	CASSLSRAEKLFF
TRBD1	TRBV7-8	few	TRBJ2-4	TGTGCCAGCAGCACCTGGACAGGGCAAAACATTCAGTACTTC	CASSTWTGQNIQYF
TRBD2	TRBV9	few	TRBJ2-3	TGTGCCAGCAGCCCGGGACTAGCGGGGGGAACTAGCACAGATACGCAGTATTTT	CASSPGLAGGTSTDTQYF
-	TRBV2	few	TRBJ2-1	TGTGCCAGCAGTGGTCTAGTAGGGGCCTCCTCCTACAATGAGCAGTTCTTC	CASSGLVGASSYNEQFF
-	TRBV9	-	TRBJ1-2	TGTGCCAGCAGCCCAACTCAGACAGGATGGCTTGATGGCTACACCTTC	CASSPTQTGWLDGYTF
TRBD2	TRBV19	few	TRBJ2-1	TGTGCCAGTAGTATGCTAGCGGGGTACAATGAGCAGTTCTTC	CASSMLAGYNEQFF
-	TRBV30	few	TRBJ1-3	TGTGCCTCCCCGGCGCAGGGCTCTGGAAACACCATATATTTT	CASPAQGSGNTIYF
-	TRBV9	-	TRBJ2-3	TGTGCCAGCAGCAACTCAGTCGGGGGACTGGGGGGAGCAGATACGCAGTATTTT	CASSNSVGGLGGADTQYF
-	TRBV5-4	-	TRBJ2-2	TGTGCCAGCAGCTCAAATGTAGCAAGGCGAGCCGGGGAGCTGTTTTTT	CASSSNVARRAGELFF
TRBD1	TRBV5-1	few	TRBJ1-2	TGCGCCAGCAGCTTCGGGACAGGGTATGGGGCTGGCTACACCTTC	CASSFGTGYGAGYTF
-	TRBV29-1	-	TRBJ1-2	TGCAGCGTTGGGATGGAGGGAGGCTACACCTTC	CSVGMEGGYTF
-	TRBV6-5	-	TRBJ2-1	TGTGCCAGCAGTTACGCAGGGGTCAGGCATGAGCAGTTCTTC	CASSYAGVRHEQFF
-	TRBV10-3	-	TRBJ2-5	TGTGCCATCAGTGAGTCGATCTTCGAGGGCCAAGAGACCCAGTACTTC	CAISESIFEGQETQYF
-	TRBV6-5	few	TRBJ2-5	TGTGCCAGCAGTTACATCGTTGAGACCCAGTACTTC	CASSYIVETQYF
-	TRBV5-1	few	TRBJ1-1	TGCGCCAGCAGCTTGTGGGAGGGGACTGAAGCTTTCTTT	CASSLWEGTEAFF
-	TRBV7-8	-	TRBJ2-1	TGTGCCAGCAGCTTAGGTCCGTCGGGTGAGCAGTTCTTC	CASSLGPSGEQFF
-	TRBV14	few	TRBJ2-3	TGTGCCAGCAGCCAAGTGGGGCGGCCAGATACGCAGTATTTT	CASSQVGRPDTQYF
-	TRBV9	-	TRBJ2-2	TGTGCCAGCTCAGTCCTCGGGAGACAGGGCCCCGGGGAGCTGTTTTTT	CASSVLGRQGPGELFF
-	TRBV7-9	many	TRBJ2-5	TGTGCCAGCAGCTTAGCGGGGCCCCAGTACTTC	CASSLAGPQYF
-	TRBV5-1	few	TRBJ2-6	TGCGCCAGCAGCCCCGCAAACGGGCGAGCCATAAGGGGGGGAACCTCTGGGGCCAACGTCCTGACTTTC	CASSPANGRAIRGGTSGANVLTF
TRBD1	TRBV30	few	TRBJ2-5	TGTGCCTGGAGTGTAGGGGGCAGGGCGGAGACCCAGTACTTC	CAWSVGGRAETQYF
TRBD1	TRBV7-2	few	TRBJ1-3	TGTGCCAGCAGCCCACGACAGGGAGCTGGAAACACCATATATTTT	CASSPRQGAGNTIYF
-	TRBV29-1	few	TRBJ2-2	TGCAGCGTTGACACAGGGGGGGCCGGGGAGCTGTTTTTT	CSVDTGGAGELFF
TRBD1	TRBV30	-	TRBJ1-3	TGTGCCTGGATCCCTTCGGGACAGGGAGGAAACACCATATATTTT	CAWIPSGQGGNTIYF
-	TRBV7-2	few	TRBJ2-7	TGTGCCAGCAGCTTAGTAAAGGGGGCCTACGAGCAGTACTTC	CASSLVKGAYEQYF
-	TRBV12-2	-	TRBJ2-7	TGTGCAAGTCGCTTAGTTGAGGAGGGGAGCGACGAGCAGTACTTC	CASRLVEEGSDEQYF
-	TRBV5-1	-	TRBJ2-1	TGCGCCAGCAGGCCTCTTCGGAGCGAGAGTAATGAGCAGTTCTTC	CASRPLRSESNEQFF
-	TRBV6-5	few	TRBJ2-7	TGTGCCAGCAGTTCACAGGTCGGAGCCCTCGAGCAGTACTTC	CASSSQVGALEQYF
TRBD1	TRBV6-5	few	TRBJ1-5	TGTGCCAGCAGGAGGGACAGGGAAAATCAGCCCCAGCATTTT	CASRRDRENQPQHF
TRBD2	TRBV18	-	TRBJ2-1	TGTGCCAGCTCACCAAGGGCTAGCGGGGCATCCTACAATGAGCAGTTCTTC	CASSPRASGASYNEQFF
-	TRBV6-6	-	TRBJ1-5	TGTGCCAGCAGTTACTCCCAGGGTTTTGGCAATCAGCCCCAGCATTTT	CASSYSQGFGNQPQHF
-	TRBV6-6	few	TRBJ1-1	TGTGCCAGCAGTTATCCGGCGGGGCGCACTGAAGCTTTCTTT	CASSYPAGRTEAFF
-	TRBV28	few	TRBJ1-2	TGTGCCAGCAGTTCCTCTTCTAACTATGGCTACACCTTC	CASSSSSNYGYTF
-	TRBV29-1	-	TRBJ2-3	TGCAGCGCTCGTGATAGCGGACCTAACACAGATACGCAGTATTTT	CSARDSGPNTDTQYF
TRBD1	TRBV25-1	-	TRBJ2-7	TGTGCCAGCAGTGAATATAGGGGCGGACAGGGGAGCTCCTACGAGCAGTACTTC	CASSEYRGGQGSSYEQYF
-	TRBV9	few	TRBJ2-1	TGTGCCAGCAGCGTAGTACAGCAAACCTACAATGAGCAGTTCTTC	CASSVVQQTYNEQFF
TRBD2	TRBV4-3	few	TRBJ2-7	TGCGCCAGCAGCCAAGAGGTGTATGGGGGGGGAAACGAGCAGTACTTC	CASSQEVYGGGNEQYF